These 30 T cell receptor beta chains were all obtained from the same sample, sequenced in a study of long-term antiretroviral therapy in people with HIV. They ran version v3.0 of the immunoSEQ assay at survey level. Clones were read by immunoSEQ multiplex PCR, and TCRdb kept only the in-frame ones, dropping some. The sample records roughly 12,000 clones, about 83% being singletons. The sequencing used unsorted PBMCs, collected 3.4 years after starting antiretroviral therapy. The receptors were sampled from a man aged 40-49 years with HIV.

This clone was picked up a small number of times. The DNA for the CDR3 is TGTGCCAGCCGCCCGGGACTAGCGGGAGCCGAGCAGTACTTC. As protein: CASRPGLAGAEQYF. The genes are TRBV7-6 and TRBJ2-7, with 14 nucleotides matching TRBD2. This CDR3 has 14 amino acids. Germline lookup yields CDR1 SGHVS and CDR2 FNYEAQ. Trimming at V came to 8 bases and at J to 6 bases, leaving 6 bases not matched to a gene.

V usage is TRBV27 and J usage is TRBJ1-2; TRBD1 might be the D (6 bases). The germline V gene has CDR1 MNHEY and CDR2 SMNVEV (reference sequence). This CDR3 is built from 12 residues. V gave up 9 bases and J gave up 6 bases, with 14 bases separating them. The CDR3 DNA is TGTGCCAGTAAAGGGGGGAAGGATGGCTACACCTTC. The encoded protein is CASKGGKDGYTF.

This chain uses TRBV7-9 with TRBJ2-7, with D uncertain. CDR1 SEHNR and CDR2 FQNEAQ come from the germline V gene (reference sequence). Trimming stripped 7 bases from V and 2 bases from J, with 12 bases between. The CDR3 sequence is 13 residues long. CDR3 loop: CASMPERTYEQYF. The CDR3 DNA follows: TGTGCCAGCATGCCAGAAAGGACCTACGAGCAGTACTTC. Complete variable domain (other parts from reference TRBV7-9 and TRBJ2-7): DTGVSQNPRHKITKRGQNVTFRCDPISEHNRLYWYRQTLGQGPEFLTYFQNEAQLEKSRLLSDRFSAERPKGSFSTLEIQRTEQGDSAMYLCASMPERTYEQYFGPGTRLTVT.

The V gene is TRBV15, the J gene TRBJ2-7, with 7 bases fitting TRBD1. The V gene end was trimmed by 0 bases and the J gene end by 3 bases; junction bases not matched to a gene: 8. Germline V gene lookup returns CDR1 LNHNV and CDR2 YYDKDF (reference sequence). This CDR3 spans 16 amino acids. CDR3 in amino acids: CATSRDLTGAVYEQYF. CDR3 coding DNA: TGTGCCACCAGCAGAGATCTCACAGGGGCGGTCTACGAGCAGTACTTC.

The chain is built from TRBV9 and TRBJ2-1, with TRBD2 matching 10 bases. Germline V CDR1 and CDR2: SGDLS, YYNGEE. V dropped 1 base and J dropped 9; count of bases not matched to a gene: 4. The CDR3 spans 14 residues. Here the CDR3 DNA reads TGTGCCAGCAGCGTACAGGGACTAGCGAGTGAGCAGTTCTTC. Translated, it gives CASSVQGLASEQFF.

The genes are TRBV7-9 and TRBJ2-7; a possible D gene is TRBD2 (6 bases). This CDR3 has 14 amino acids. V lost 5 bases to trimming and J lost 3 bases, with 14 bases between them. Germline lookup yields CDR1 SEHNR and CDR2 FQNEAQ (reference sequence). Written as DNA, the CDR3 is TGTGCCAGCAGCCCGGCGGGGTCGAGCTACGAGCAGTACTTC. Translated, it gives CASSPAGSSYEQYF.

The chain has TRBV9 and TRBJ2-7, with D perhaps matching TRBD2 (5 bases). The length of the CDR3 is 16 residues. Trimming took off 2 bases at V and 4 bases at J, with 19 bases between the two ends. The germline gives CDR1 SGDLS, CDR2 YYNGEE. The CDR3 DNA is TGTGCCAGCAGCGTTGACGCCGGGCGGACTGCGTACGAGCAGTACTTC. It codes for CASSVDAGRTAYEQYF. Looking up the rest from reference TRBV9 and TRBJ2-7 gives the full variable domain: DSGVTQTPKHLITATGQRVTLRCSPRSGDLSVYWYQQSLDQGLQFLIQYYNGEERAKGNILERFSAQQFPDLHSELNLSSLELGDSALYFCASSVDAGRTAYEQYFGPGTRLTVT.

The J gene is TRBJ2-1, the V gene TRBV2; D unclear. This CDR3 contains 17 residues. Trimming left V 3 bases short and J 0 bases short, with 15 bases between. CDR1 and CDR2 from the germline V gene are SNHLY and FYNNEI. This chain's CDR3 is CASSDVAGVSSYNEQFF. The CDR3 nucleotides are TGTGCCAGCAGTGATGTAGCAGGCGTCAGCTCCTACAATGAGCAGTTCTTC.

V gene TRBV5-1 combines with J gene TRBJ1-1; the D gene is possibly TRBD1 (6 bases). The CDR3 spans 14 residues. The V end was cut by 3 bases, the J end by 7 bases, with 16 bases between. Germline assignment: CDR1 SGHRS and CDR2 YFSETQ. The CDR3 here is CASSSKGVQIEAFF. CDR3 coding DNA: TGCGCCAGCAGCTCCAAGGGGGTGCAGATTGAAGCTTTCTTT.

This chain connects TRBV18 to TRBJ2-2; TRBD1 is a possible D gene (6 bases). V lost 4 bases and J 0 bases, leaving 9 bases between the germline ends. The CDR3 contains 15 residues. CDR1 is KGHSH, CDR2 LQKENI, per germline. DNA for the CDR3: TGTGCCAGCTCACTGAGACAGGCGAACACCGGGGAGCTGTTTTTT. Translation: CASSLRQANTGELFF.

The chain employs TRBV6-6 and TRBJ2-2; TRBD2 aligns across 8 bases. Germline loops: CDR1 MNHNY, CDR2 SVGAGI (reference sequence). V shed 6 bases, J shed 7 bases, and the junction held 10 bases outside the gene matches. The CDR3 has 15 residues. CDR3 amino acids: CASSPGTSMGGELFF. The CDR3 DNA is TGTGCCAGCAGCCCCGGGACTAGTATGGGCGGGGAGCTGTTTTTT.

The rearrangement uses TRBV5-4 and TRBJ2-4; D perhaps matches TRBD1 (6 bases). V was trimmed by 4 bases and J by 3 bases, leaving 20 bases between them. Germline-derived CDR1 and CDR2 are SGHNT and YYREEE (reference sequence). The CDR3 runs 17 residues. For the CDR3, the DNA is TGTGCCAGCAGCATCTCAACAGGGTCTCTAGGCAAAAACATTCAGTACTTC. It yields the protein CASSISTGSLGKNIQYF.

The chain couples TRBV29-1 to TRBJ2-5; TRBD2 matches 8 bases. The CDR3 is 13 residues long. Germline V gives CDR1 SQVTM, CDR2 ANQGSEA. With 6 bases clipped from V and 4 bases from J, the junction kept 7 bases outside the gene matches. DNA for the CDR3: TGCAGCGTCGCTGTCGGGGGGGGAGAGACCCAGTACTTC. It specifies CSVAVGGGETQYF.

This clone was recorded only once. In DNA, the CDR3 is TGTGCCAGCAGCTTAACGTGGCTGAACACTGAAGCTTTCTTT. This gives the protein CASSLTWLNTEAFF. The chain combines TRBV7-3 with TRBJ1-1; D call uncertain. Trimming left V 0 bases short and J 0 bases short, with 5 bases between. CDR1 and CDR2 from the germline V gene are SGHTA and FQGTGA. CDR3 size: 14 residues.

Notes on this clone: The junction does not match germline at one end; this may be a read error. The chain combines TRBV18 with TRBJ2-7; the match to TRBD2 covers 10 bases. CDR1 is KGHSH, CDR2 LQKENI, per germline. The CDR3 has 16 residues. The CDR3 DNA sequence: TGTGCCAGCTCACCACAGCTAGCGGGAGTCTCCGACGAGCAGTACTTC. Amino acids: CASSPQLAGVSDEQYF.

The CDR3 DNA follows: TGTGCCAGCAGTTTATTGGGCCCTGGGACAGGGGGTGAAAAACTGTTTTTT. Translated: CASSLLGPGTGGEKLFF. The rearrangement links TRBV28 to TRBJ1-4; 11 positions agree with TRBD1. CDR1 is MDHEN, CDR2 SYDVKM, per germline. J lost 7 bases, V lost 1 base, and 8 bases had no gene match. CDR3 length: 17 amino acids.

The chain links TRBV29-1 to TRBJ2-7; D not resolved. CDR1 is SQVTM, CDR2 ANQGSEA, per germline. Trimming left V 0 bases short and J 2 bases short, with 11 bases between. The CDR3 extends over 14 amino acids. The chain's CDR3 is CSVEESAGPYEQYF. The CDR3 DNA reads as TGCAGCGTTGAAGAGTCGGCAGGACCCTACGAGCAGTACTTC.

The chain joins TRBV28 to TRBJ1-1; 8 positions agree with TRBD1. From germline, CDR1 is MDHEN and CDR2 SYDVKM. V shed 4 bases, J shed 1 base, and the junction held 5 bases outside the gene matches. The length of the CDR3 is 15 residues. The CDR3 loop reads CASSWGGTGNTEAFF. The CDR3 DNA follows: TGTGCCAGCAGTTGGGGGGGGACAGGGAACACTGAAGCTTTCTTT.

V is TRBV30 and J is TRBJ1-4; D uncertain. The CDR3 runs to 14 residues. V lost 4 bases and J lost 7, with 16 bases in between. Looked up from germline, CDR1 is GTSNPN and CDR2 is SVGIG (reference sequence). The CDR3 coding sequence is TGTGCCTGGAAACCCGGAGGGCGAAGTGAAAAACTGTTTTTT. It is translated as CAWKPGGRSEKLFF.

The chain has TRBV4-1 and TRBJ1-4; 8 bases line up with TRBD1. This CDR3 region has 17 residues. Germline V gene data show CDR1 as MGHRA and CDR2 as YSYEKL. The ends lost 4 bases at V and 0 bases at J; junction bases unmatched: 7. The CDR3 sequence: CASSPAGGHATNEKLFF. As DNA, the CDR3 is TGCGCCAGCAGCCCCGCAGGGGGCCATGCAACTAATGAAAAACTGTTTTTT.

DNA for the CDR3: TGTGCCAGCAGCCGCCGTATCAATGAGCAGTTCTTC. This sequence encodes CASSRRINEQFF. The rearrangement links TRBV11-3 to TRBJ2-1; D uncertain. CDR1 SGHNT and CDR2 YENEEA come from the germline V gene. This CDR3 contains 12 residues. V dropped 5 bases and J dropped 6 bases, with 8 bases sitting between them.

The gene calls are TRBV9 and TRBJ2-3, with TRBD2 as a possible D gene (6 bases). Germline loops: CDR1 SGDLS, CDR2 YYNGEE. CDR3 length: 13 residues. Trimming took off 3 bases at V and 1 base at J, with 6 bases between the two ends. In DNA form, the CDR3 reads TGTGCCAGCAGCGCGGGAGGCACAGATACGCAGTATTTT. Its protein product is CASSAGGTDTQYF.

The V gene is TRBV27, the J gene TRBJ2-6, with D possibly matching TRBD1 (5 bases). Trimming pared 5 bases from V and 8 bases from J, leaving 16 bases between. The CDR3 totals 15 residues. Per the germline V gene, CDR1 is MNHEY and CDR2 is SMNVEV (reference sequence). CDR3 in amino acids: CASSTSGFSSNVLTF. In nucleotides, the CDR3 is TGTGCCAGCAGTACATCAGGGTTCTCATCCAACGTCCTGACTTTC.

V gene TRBV18 combines with J gene TRBJ2-7, with 8 bases that match TRBD1. V was pared by 0 bases and J by 4 bases, with 8 bases of the junction left unmatched. The CDR3 is 16 amino acids. Germline CDR1 KGHSH, CDR2 LQKENI. CDR3 in DNA: TGTGCCAGCTCACCACCGTTGCGACAGGGGTCTTACGAGCAGTACTTC. Protein product: CASSPPLRQGSYEQYF.

The chain has TRBV30 and TRBJ2-7; a weak D match, TRBD1 (6 bases). The CDR3 totals 15 residues. Germline V lookup: CDR1 GTSNPN, CDR2 SVGIG (reference sequence). Trimming left V 5 bases short and J 0 bases short, with 17 bases between. CDR3 in amino acids: CAWDPGTLTSYEQYF. In nucleotides, the CDR3 is TGTGCCTGGGACCCCGGGACACTTACCTCCTACGAGCAGTACTTC.

The J gene is TRBJ2-7, the V gene TRBV7-9; weak D call: TRBD1 (5 bases). Trimming removed 1 base at V and 0 bases at J, with 10 bases between. This CDR3 comprises 15 residues. CDR1 SEHNR and CDR2 FQNEAQ come from the germline V gene (reference sequence). The CDR3, as DNA: TGTGCCAGCAGCTTAGGGACCGACAGCTCCTACGAGCAGTACTTC. Residues: CASSLGTDSSYEQYF. Complete variable domain (other parts from reference TRBV7-9 and TRBJ2-7): DTGVSQNPRHKITKRGQNVTFRCDPISEHNRLYWYRQTLGQGPEFLTYFQNEAQLEKSRLLSDRFSAERPKGSFSTLEIQRTEQGDSAMYLCASSLGTDSSYEQYFGPGTRLTVT.

The chain combines TRBV27 with TRBJ2-7; the match to TRBD1 covers 8 bases. The V gene's germline CDR1 is MNHEY and CDR2 SMNVEV (reference sequence). V lost 6 bases, J lost 4 bases, and 5 bases stayed unmatched. The CDR3 is 13 residues long. In DNA form, the CDR3 reads TGTGCCAGCAGCCCGGGACAGGAGTACGAGCAGTACTTC. This sequence encodes CASSPGQEYEQYF.

This clone was picked up one time. V is TRBV9 and J is TRBJ2-2; D is possibly TRBD2 (6 bases). V lost 2 bases to trimming and J lost 8 bases, with 22 bases between them. The CDR3 is made up of 17 amino acids. In germline, CDR1 is SGDLS, CDR2 YYNGEE. CDR3 bases: TGTGCCAGCAGCGTCCGGGGGATGAAGACCTCGATGGGGGAGCTGTTTTTT. Translated: CASSVRGMKTSMGELFF. Complete variable domain (other parts from reference TRBV9 and TRBJ2-2): DSGVTQTPKHLITATGQRVTLRCSPRSGDLSVYWYQQSLDQGLQFLIQYYNGEERAKGNILERFSAQQFPDLHSELNLSSLELGDSALYFCASSVRGMKTSMGELFFGEGSRLTVL.

This clone has a single count. The genes are TRBV28 and TRBJ2-5; no reliable D call. V was pared by 7 bases and J by 5 bases, with 8 bases between. The germline gives CDR1 MDHEN, CDR2 SYDVKM. CDR3 length equals 11 residues. This CDR3 reads CASMSWETQYF. The DNA of the CDR3 is TGTGCCAGCATGAGTTGGGAGACCCAGTACTTC.

This clone has only a few counts. The rearrangement uses TRBV2 and TRBJ1-2; no clear D gene. Trimming pared 2 bases from V and 2 bases from J, leaving 6 bases between. CDR1 and CDR2 from the germline V gene are SNHLY and FYNNEI. The length of the CDR3 is 13 residues. The CDR3 region is CASSESRNYGYTF. The CDR3 nucleotides read TGTGCCAGCAGTGAAAGTCGGAACTATGGCTACACCTTC.